This T cell receptor beta chain was captured by sequencing in a study of CD8 T cells in ankylosing spondylitis. General study results and limits: A TCR beta motif of fewer than ten highly homologous variants seemed to mark ankylosing spondylitis blood. As reported, disease-linked clones showed significant enrichment in matched ankylosing spondylitis synovial fluid. Disease-linked clones proved CD8+ and comparatively uncommon in peripheral blood.

Trimming took off 4 bases at V and 2 bases at J, with 15 bases between the two ends. Per germline, CDR1 SEHNR and CDR2 FQNEAQ (reference sequence). The CDR3 loop spans 16 amino acids. A note on this clonotype: The antigen is unknown.

The authors made TCR beta libraries by quantitative 5'-RACE with molecular barcodes. TCRdb passed the 5' RACE reads through MiXCR, listing each CDR3 protein once. The sample holds more than 650,000 distinct CDR3 sequences, approximately 12% seen once. This clonotype originated in a male donor with ankylosing spondylitis. The rearrangement links TRBV7-9 to TRBJ1-3; TRBD1 is a possible D gene (5 bases). The sequenced sample was blood, either unsorted or a sorted T cell fraction (not recorded which). The CDR3 spells CASSSPRVIAGNTIYF. CDR3 nucleotides: TGTGCCAGCAGCTCTCCCAGGGTTATAGCTGGAAACACCATATATTTT.